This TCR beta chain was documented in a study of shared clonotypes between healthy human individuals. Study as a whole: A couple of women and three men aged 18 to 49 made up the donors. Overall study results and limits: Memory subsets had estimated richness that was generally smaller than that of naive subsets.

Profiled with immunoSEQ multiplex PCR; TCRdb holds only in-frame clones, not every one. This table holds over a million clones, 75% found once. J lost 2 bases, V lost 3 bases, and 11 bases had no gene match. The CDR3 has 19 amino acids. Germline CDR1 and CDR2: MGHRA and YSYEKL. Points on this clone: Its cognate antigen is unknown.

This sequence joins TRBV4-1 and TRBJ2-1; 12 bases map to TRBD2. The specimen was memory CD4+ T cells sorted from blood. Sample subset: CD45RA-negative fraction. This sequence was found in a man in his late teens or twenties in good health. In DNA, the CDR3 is TGCGCCAGCAGCCAGGGAAGACTAGCGGGAGCAATCCCCTACAATGAGCAGTTCTTC. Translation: CASSQGRLAGAIPYNEQFF.